This entry features one TCR beta chain sequence. This clone was picked up many times. The specificity of this receptor is unknown. Per-nucleotide qualities are absent, and no much larger clonotype sits a single base away. The record originates from a study of CD8+ T cells in alopecia areata (dated by TCRdb to the late 2010s). Study-level background: The treated patients, all with moderate-to-severe alopecia areata, were enrolled in an open-label pilot trial of oral tofacitinib given at 5 to 10 mg twice daily. Tofacitinib was administered for 6 to 18 months, and 6 months of follow-up off drug were then conducted to assess delayed response and recurrence. The study used high-throughput TCRbeta sequencing to examine T cell clonal expansion in alopecia areata, in both the C3H/HeJ mouse model and human patients. In humans, TCRbeta sequencing was performed on scalp tissue and on sorted CD4+ and CD8+ peripheral blood T cells from healthy controls and from patients with patchy or totalis/universalis alopecia areata. Biopsies were taken from tofacitinib-treated patients at baseline and at 4 and 24 weeks of treatment, and a later scalp biopsy was taken in several of the tofacitinib-treated patients. Clonality in the scalp was compared among normal scalp (n=4), patchy alopecia areata scalp (n=8), and alopecia totalis/universalis scalp (n=8). The RNA source kit depended on sample type: the PAXgene miRNA kit for fixed scalp, the miRNeasy kit for PBMCs, and the RNeasy kit for mouse skin. TCRbeta CDR3 regions were amplified by immunoSEQ multiplex PCR with 35 Vbeta forward and 13 Jbeta reverse primers.

In light of the paper, this sample's time point label describes: baseline before oral tofacitinib. Lesional scalp punch biopsies and peripheral blood were obtained from alopecia areata patients. PBMCs were isolated by density centrifugation and stained for CD3, CD4 and CD8, after which CD4+ and CD8+ T cells were sorted on a FACSAria. The receptor library was made with the immunoSEQ multiplex PCR assay. RNA was extracted from all samples and reverse transcribed into cDNA, which served as template for TCR sequencing. SuperScript III was used to make first-strand cDNA, primed with a 2:1 mix of oligo-dT and random hexamers. A synthetic immune receptor repertoire was used to assess amplification bias, and residual bias was removed computationally. On the study's bioinformatics: After raw reads were preprocessed to remove errors, the CDR3 was defined following IMGT conventions as running from the conserved cysteine to phenylalanine. To get clonality, Shannon entropy was normalized by log2 of the number of productive unique TCRs and the result was subtracted from 1. CD4 or CD8 identity of scalp clones was inferred by cross-referencing scalp TCRbeta sequences with sorted blood CD4 and CD8 repertoires. In its TCRdb copy, this immuneACCESS table keeps in-frame sequences only and misses some clones. Where compared with another copy, unresolved V genes explain less than half of these, and the others have no known cause. V, J and clone size derive from that table, while D and trimming were established from the DNA sequence. The sample records 140,000 or so clones, 51% of which are singletons. The ten largest clones take up over 0.85% of the sample.

The full study reports these points: Unlike mouse skin, which is dominated by gammadelta T cells, normal human skin has resident alphabeta T cells that are also sequenced, and this complicates analysis of the scalp TCR repertoire. Lesional scalp, especially in alopecia totalis/universalis, showed higher clonality and more expanded CD8+ clones than normal scalp, suggesting antigenic drive. Shared TCR sequences between patients were less evident than in mice, which may be partly attributable to HLA diversity in the patient population.

From cysteine to phenylalanine, the CDR3 is 14 amino acids long. Solely the CDR3 DNA is kept, with 42 bases framed from the first base. Deletion took 3 bases off V and 0 bases off J, with a span of 8 bases between the germline ends. CDR1 MNHEY and CDR2 SMNVEV were looked up in the germline V gene (reference sequence). This material consisted of CD4+ T cells sorted from blood, taken at week 0. This sequence was found in a human donor with alopecia areata. The chain uses TRBV27 and TRBJ1-1; the D gene is perhaps TRBD1, on 6 matching bases. Here is the DNA: TGTGCCAGCAGTTTGACAGGCATGAACACTGAAGCTTTCTTT. Its translation is CASSLTGMNTEAFF.